Listed below are T cell receptor beta chains from one sample, sequenced in a study of OX40 agonist ivuxolimab in advanced cancers. Sequenced by immunoSEQ multiplex PCR; TCRdb stores in-frame clones only, minus some. The table lists tens of thousands of clones, approximately 80% of them singletons. This material consisted of CD4+ or CD8+ T cells sorted from blood, taken in a trial of the OX40 agonist ivuxolimab. The receptors stem from an adult with an advanced solid tumor such as melanoma, head and neck, liver or kidney cancer. CDR3s leave out the opening cysteine and the closing phenylalanine or tryptophan. Fields, in order: J gene, V gene, clone size, D gene, CDR3 protein. The D gene is left open where the match is weak. The size entry is marked missing in some rows and otherwise reads once, few, many or a size class.

j_call: TRBJ2-5
v_call: TRBV6-5
clone_size: .
d_call: .
cdr3_aa: ASKKSGSKTQY

j_call: .
v_call: TRBV9
clone_size: .
d_call: TRBD2
cdr3_aa: ASSGGASGAYEQY

j_call: TRBJ1-2
v_call: TRBV4-3
clone_size: .
d_call: .
cdr3_aa: ARGGELWGYT

j_call: TRBJ1-5
v_call: TRBV7-2
clone_size: .
d_call: .
cdr3_aa: ASSLGPINQPQH

j_call: TRBJ2-7
v_call: TRBV6-6
clone_size: .
d_call: TRBD1
cdr3_aa: ASSLRTGSYEQY

j_call: TRBJ2-2
v_call: TRBV7-8
clone_size: .
d_call: TRBD2
cdr3_aa: ASSLYTSGNTGELF

j_call: TRBJ2-7
v_call: TRBV10-2
clone_size: .
d_call: TRBD1
cdr3_aa: ASSEPGQDYEQY

j_call: TRBJ2-7
v_call: TRBV20-1
clone_size: .
d_call: .
cdr3_aa: SAILVEEQY

j_call: TRBJ1-2
v_call: TRBV7-9
clone_size: .
d_call: TRBD1
cdr3_aa: ASGPEGAPGYT

j_call: TRBJ1-5
v_call: TRBV2
clone_size: .
d_call: .
cdr3_aa: ASSPNSGMQPQH

j_call: TRBJ2-5
v_call: TRBV4-3
clone_size: .
d_call: .
cdr3_aa: ASSQDWDAETQY

j_call: TRBJ1-5
v_call: TRBV7-2
clone_size: once
d_call: .
cdr3_aa: ASSRQDGENQPQH

j_call: TRBJ2-3
v_call: TRBV19
clone_size: once
d_call: TRBD1
cdr3_aa: ASRMSGTGITDTQY

j_call: TRBJ2-5
v_call: TRBV5-6
clone_size: few
d_call: TRBD2
cdr3_aa: ASSLAGGAGFQTQY

j_call: TRBJ2-2
v_call: TRBV7-2
clone_size: .
d_call: .
cdr3_aa: ASSLNQGNTGELF

j_call: TRBJ2-7
v_call: TRBV10-2
clone_size: .
d_call: .
cdr3_aa: ASSPGTAYEQY

j_call: TRBJ1-2
v_call: TRBV5-1
clone_size: few
d_call: .
cdr3_aa: ASSPFEDSNYGYT

j_call: TRBJ2-1
v_call: TRBV5-4
clone_size: .
d_call: .
cdr3_aa: ASSLGVGKGEQF

j_call: TRBJ1-2
v_call: TRBV7-9
clone_size: .
d_call: .
cdr3_aa: ASRGGTDYSYGYT

j_call: TRBJ2-2
v_call: TRBV2
clone_size: .
d_call: TRBD1
cdr3_aa: ASRTGGGGTGELF

j_call: TRBJ2-6
v_call: TRBV11-2
clone_size: .
d_call: .
cdr3_aa: ASSLDLVSGANVLT

j_call: TRBJ1-2
v_call: TRBV6-5
clone_size: .
d_call: .
cdr3_aa: ASSYGTDQNYGYT

j_call: TRBJ1-2
v_call: TRBV7-2
clone_size: .
d_call: .
cdr3_aa: ASSPQEGTNYGYT

j_call: TRBJ1-2
v_call: TRBV6-5
clone_size: once
d_call: .
cdr3_aa: ASTGDNPPGGYT

j_call: TRBJ2-1
v_call: TRBV7-9
clone_size: .
d_call: TRBD1
cdr3_aa: ASSYTGVAYNEQF

j_call: TRBJ2-7
v_call: TRBV19
clone_size: .
d_call: .
cdr3_aa: ASAGTREPYEQY